These T cell receptor beta chains were read from a single sample in a study of neoadjuvant anti-PD-1 for oral cavity cancer. Assay: immunoSEQ multiplex PCR; the TCRdb copy retains only in-frame clones and omits some. This table has roughly 7,000 clones, around 76% appearing once. The sample in question was PBMCs, obtained before nivolumab (anti-PD-1) treatment. The receptors were gathered from a person between 35 and 79 years old with oral cavity squamous cell carcinoma. Both conserved end residues are part of each CDR3. D genes are given only for firm matches. Clone size appears in some rows only: once, few, many, or a class for an expanded clone.

d_gene	abundance	v_gene	j_gene	CDR3nt	CDR3aa
-	-	TRBV4-3	TRBJ1-5	TGCGCCAGCAGCCAAGACCCCAGAAGCAATCAGCCCCAGCATTTT	CASSQDPRSNQPQHF
-	-	TRBV4-3	TRBJ1-2	TGCGCCAGCAGCCAAGAGGACTATGGCTACACCTTC	CASSQEDYGYTF
TRBD1	-	TRBV6-1	TRBJ1-5	TGTGCCAGCAGCGACAGGGGGCCTCAGCCCCAGCATTTT	CASSDRGPQPQHF
-	-	TRBV10-2	TRBJ2-7	TGCGCCAGCGGACAGACCTACGAGCAGTACTTC	CASGQTYEQYF
TRBD1	-	TRBV5-6	TRBJ2-7	TGTGCCAGCAGCACCGGGACAGGGTTCGAGCAGTACTTC	CASSTGTGFEQYF
TRBD2	-	TRBV9	TRBJ2-3	TGTGCCAGCAGCCTTGGGACTAGCGGGGGTACGTCAGATACGCAGTATTTT	CASSLGTSGGTSDTQYF
-	-	TRBV10-3	TRBJ1-1	TGTGCCATCAGTGAGTCTTCGGGCTTCACTGAAGCTTTCTTT	CAISESSGFTEAFF
TRBD2	-	TRBV9	TRBJ2-1	TGTGCCAGCAGCGTAGCGGCCGGGGGGGGGCAGTTCTTC	CASSVAAGGGQFF
-	-	TRBV4-1	TRBJ2-7	TGCGCCAGCAGCCAAGTTGCAGCGGTACTTTCCTACGAGCAGTACTTC	CASSQVAAVLSYEQYF
-	few	TRBV5-4	TRBJ1-2	TGTGCCAGCAGCTCAGAAGATTGGCGTGGCTACACCTTC	CASSSEDWRGYTF
-	-	TRBV6-5	TRBJ1-2	TGTGCCAGCAGTTACTCGGTTCTGGTTTTAGATGGCTACACCTTC	CASSYSVLVLDGYTF
TRBD1	-	TRBV9	TRBJ2-1	TGTGCCAGCAGCTCCCAGGGGGCGCGCTCCTACAATGAGCAGTTCTTC	CASSSQGARSYNEQFF
TRBD2	-	TRBV29-1	TRBJ2-5	TGCAGCGTTGAAGGGCTAGCGGGGGGAATTCGCGAGAGCGTTAGAAAGACCCAGTACTTC	CSVEGLAGGIRESVRKTQYF
TRBD2	-	TRBV7-2	TRBJ2-2	TGTGCCAGCAGCTTAGTAGCGGGGGGGCCTACCGGGGAGCTGTTTTTT	CASSLVAGGPTGELFF
TRBD2	-	TRBV11-3	TRBJ2-7	TGTGCCAGCACCCCCCCGGGACTAGCGTCCGGCAGCTCCTACGAGCAGTACTTC	CASTPPGLASGSSYEQYF
-	-	TRBV5-4	TRBJ1-2	TGTGCCAGCAGCTCTGGACAGAGCCCCTATGGCTACACCTTC	CASSSGQSPYGYTF
TRBD2	-	TRBV2	TRBJ2-3	TGTGCCAGCAGTCCGCTAGCGGGGGGGCGGACAGATACGCAGTATTTT	CASSPLAGGRTDTQYF
TRBD1	-	TRBV19	TRBJ1-4	TGTGCCAGTAGTACACGGACAGGTTCTAATGAAAAACTGTTTTTT	CASSTRTGSNEKLFF
-	-	TRBV19	TRBJ1-6	TGTGCCAGTAGTCCCCGGGACGGAGATAATTCACCCCTCCACTTT	CASSPRDGDNSPLHF
-	-	TRBV19	TRBJ2-5	TGTGCCAGTAGTCCCGCGGGTCGTTTTGTAGAGACCCAGTACTTC	CASSPAGRFVETQYF
-	-	TRBV5-1	TRBJ1-1	TGCGCCAGCAGCTTGGAGGACGGCTTCACTGAAGCTTTCTTT	CASSLEDGFTEAFF
TRBD2	-	TRBV7-2	TRBJ2-3	TGTGCCAGCAGCTCACTAGTTGTGGGGGGGGATACGCAGTATTTT	CASSSLVVGGDTQYF
TRBD1	-	TRBV7-2	TRBJ1-3	TGTGCCAGCAGGTTGACAGGGCAGAACACCATATATTTT	CASRLTGQNTIYF
TRBD1	-	TRBV6-1	TRBJ2-2	TGTGCCAGCAGTGAACCGACAGGGCCCGGGGAGCTGTTTTTT	CASSEPTGPGELFF
-	-	TRBV9	TRBJ2-2	TGTGCCAGCAGCGTAGAGGACACAGACACCGGGGAGCTGTTTTTT	CASSVEDTDTGELFF
-	once	TRBV7-8	TRBJ2-3	TGTGCCAGCAGCTCCAAGAGACTAGTTGCAGATACGCAGTATTTT	CASSSKRLVADTQYF
TRBD1	-	TRBV5-1	TRBJ2-2	TGCGCCAGCAGCCAGGACAGGCTCTTGAACACCGGGGAGCTGTTTTTT	CASSQDRLLNTGELFF
-	large	TRBV19	TRBJ1-5	TGTGCCACCCAATTCGGAGGGAATCAGCCCCAGCATTTT	CATQFGGNQPQHF
TRBD1	-	TRBV11-1	TRBJ2-3	TGTGCCAGCAGCGACCCCGGGACAGGGTCCACAGATACGCAGTATTTT	CASSDPGTGSTDTQYF
TRBD1	-	TRBV2	TRBJ1-2	TGTGCCAGCAGCGAACAGGGGGGATTCGGCTACACCTTC	CASSEQGGFGYTF
TRBD2	-	TRBV19	TRBJ2-3	TGTGCCAGTAGTATAGGTAGCGGGGGGGCAGATACGCAGTATTTT	CASSIGSGGADTQYF
TRBD1	-	TRBV6-5	TRBJ1-1	TGTGCCAGCAGCCCGACAGGGGGCAGGCAAGCTTTCTTT	CASSPTGGRQAFF
-	few	TRBV10-1	TRBJ1-3	TGCGCCAGCAGTGAGTCGAGGTCGAGCTCTGGAAACACCATATATTTT	CASSESRSSSGNTIYF
TRBD1	few	TRBV2	TRBJ1-1	TGTGCCAGCAGGACAGGGAATTCGTACACTGAAGCTTTCTTT	CASRTGNSYTEAFF